This T cell receptor beta chain was captured by sequencing in a study of blood T cell repertoires in COVID-19. Study context: There were acute and convalescent COVID-19 samples, and they came from the United States, Italy and Spain. PBMCs, B-cell-depleted T cells, or T cells provided the cDNA or gDNA that made up the material.

Per the study methods: Reference gene primer amplification gave estimated nucleated cell counts. Clones were sequenced by immunoSEQ multiplex PCR, and TCRdb holds only the in-frame ones, with some missing. The DNA gave D and trimming, while V, J and clone size come from that table. Found here are about 56,000 clones, 75% to 90% of them singletons; the top ten hold roughly 43%. Seattle's cohort entered during active infection and was followed longitudinally. Trimming took off 4 bases at V and 1 base at J, with 11 bases between the two ends. This CDR3 is 15 amino acids long. From germline, CDR1 is SGHTA and CDR2 FQGNSA.

Sequenced: peripheral blood. V usage is TRBV7-2 and J usage is TRBJ1-5; D is ambiguous. This sequence was found in a woman in her fifties or sixties with COVID-19, enrolled during active disease. CDR3 DNA: TGTGCCAGCAGCTCGCGGGGTTGGAGCAATCAGCCCCAGCATTTT. Protein product: CASSSRGWSNQPQHF.